This T cell receptor (beta chain) comes out of a study of cytomegalovirus exposure and HLA in healthy donors. This clone was seen more than once but under ten times. Its antigen is currently unknown. General study points: In a later analysis, V- and J-gene trimming of beta chains associated with a DCLRE1C missense variant, replicated independently. Sequencing likely generated an artifact that appeared as a cluster of highly shared sequence variants. In a later analysis, productive TCRs from donors in an Asian-associated ancestry cluster reportedly carried fewer N-insertions than the cohort mean.

Amplification used 60 Vbeta primers and 13 Jbeta primers. TCRdb keeps only in-frame clones here, not all; method: immunoSEQ multiplex PCR. This sample has around 130,000 clones, with 60% to 75% found just once. The CDR3 consists of 16 residues. Per the germline V gene, CDR1 is MGHRA and CDR2 is YSYEKL. With V trimmed by 0 bases and J by 5 bases, 2 bases remained unmatched. The specimen was PBMCs. The chain employs TRBV4-1 and TRBJ2-2; TRBD2 aligns across 11 bases. This receptor was taken from a woman aged 45 to 65 in good health and CMV-seropositive. CDR3 sequence: CASSQERLAGTGELFF. DNA for the CDR3: TGCGCCAGCAGCCAAGAAAGACTAGCGGGGACCGGGGAGCTGTTTTTT.